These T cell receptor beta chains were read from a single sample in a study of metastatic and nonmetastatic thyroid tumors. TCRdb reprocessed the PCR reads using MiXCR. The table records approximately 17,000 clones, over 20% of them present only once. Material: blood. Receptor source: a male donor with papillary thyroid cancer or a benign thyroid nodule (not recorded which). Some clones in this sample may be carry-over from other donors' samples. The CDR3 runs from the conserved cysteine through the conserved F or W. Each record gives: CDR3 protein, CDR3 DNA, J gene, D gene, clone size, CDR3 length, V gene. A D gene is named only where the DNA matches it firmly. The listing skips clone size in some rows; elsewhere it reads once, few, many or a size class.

CDR3aa: CASSTSGGSPQYF; CDR3nt: TGTGCCAGCAGCACAAGCGGCGGGTCTCCTCAGTACTTC; j_gene: TRBJ2-5; d_gene: .; abundance: many; len: 13; v_gene: TRBV7-2
CDR3aa: CASSLETGDARQPQHF; CDR3nt: TGTGCCAGCAGTTTAGAAACAGGGGACGCTCGGCAGCCCCAGCATTTT; j_gene: TRBJ1-5; d_gene: TRBD1; abundance: many; len: 16; v_gene: TRBV28
CDR3aa: CASSLHGQESGSEQYF; CDR3nt: TGTGCCAGTAGTCTCCACGGACAGGAAAGTGGAAGCGAGCAGTACTTC; j_gene: TRBJ2-7; d_gene: TRBD1; abundance: many; len: 16; v_gene: TRBV19
CDR3aa: CASSVGTGYNEQFF; CDR3nt: TGTGCCAGCAGCGTAGGGACAGGGTACAATGAGCAGTTCTTC; j_gene: TRBJ2-1; d_gene: TRBD1; abundance: many; len: 14; v_gene: TRBV9
CDR3aa: CASSLVLVGGEQYF; CDR3nt: TGTGCCAGCAGCTTAGTACTGGTAGGAGGCGAGCAGTACTTC; j_gene: TRBJ2-7; d_gene: .; abundance: large; len: 14; v_gene: TRBV11-3
CDR3aa: CASQTGGEETKYF; CDR3nt: TGTGCCAGCCAGACAGGGGGCGAGGAGACCAAGTACTTC; j_gene: TRBJ2-5; d_gene: TRBD1; abundance: once; len: 13; v_gene: TRBV11-2
CDR3aa: CASSPNPGTGASEQYF; CDR3nt: TGTGCCAGCAGCCCGAACCCGGGAACAGGAGCTTCCGAGCAGTACTTC; j_gene: TRBJ2-7; d_gene: .; abundance: .; len: 16; v_gene: TRBV4-2
CDR3aa: CATSDFRDTGELFF; CDR3nt: TGTGCCACCAGTGATTTCAGGGACACCGGGGAGCTGTTTTTT; j_gene: TRBJ2-2; d_gene: .; abundance: many; len: 14; v_gene: TRBV24-1
CDR3aa: CASSYSTGNPYEQYF; CDR3nt: TGTGCCAGCAGTTACTCGACTGGGAACCCCTACGAGCAGTACTTC; j_gene: TRBJ2-7; d_gene: .; abundance: medium-sized; len: 15; v_gene: TRBV6-2/TRBV6-3
CDR3aa: CASSESPYSREKLFF; CDR3nt: TGTGCCAGCAGTGAATCCCCATATAGTAGGGAAAAACTGTTTTTT; j_gene: TRBJ1-4; d_gene: .; abundance: many; len: 15; v_gene: TRBV2
CDR3aa: CSARDGSRNQPQHF; CDR3nt: TGCAGTGCTAGAGACGGCAGTCGCAATCAGCCCCAGCATTTT; j_gene: TRBJ1-5; d_gene: .; abundance: many; len: 14; v_gene: TRBV20-1
CDR3aa: CASSAGGRETQYF; CDR3nt: TGTGCCAGCTCAGCGGGGGGGCGGGAGACCCAGTACTTC; j_gene: TRBJ2-5; d_gene: TRBD2; abundance: many; len: 13; v_gene: TRBV6-1
CDR3aa: CASSLAEDTQYF; CDR3nt: TGTGCCAGCAGCTTAGCGGAAGATACGCAGTATTTT; j_gene: TRBJ2-3; d_gene: .; abundance: medium-sized; len: 12; v_gene: TRBV11-3
CDR3aa: CASSVETQYF; CDR3nt: TGTGCCAGCAGCGTAGAGACCCAGTACTTC; j_gene: TRBJ2-5; d_gene: .; abundance: many; len: 10; v_gene: TRBV9
CDR3aa: CASSLDRDGYNEQFF; CDR3nt: TGCGCCAGCAGCTTGGACAGGGATGGGTACAATGAGCAGTTCTTC; j_gene: TRBJ2-1; d_gene: .; abundance: medium-sized; len: 15; v_gene: TRBV5-1
CDR3aa: CSARFTGIEVDEQYF; CDR3nt: TGCAGTGCTAGGTTTACCGGGATCGAGGTCGACGAGCAGTACTTC; j_gene: TRBJ2-7; d_gene: .; abundance: medium-sized; len: 15; v_gene: TRBV20-1
CDR3aa: CASWTGPYEQYF; CDR3nt: TGTGCCAGCTGGACAGGGCCCTACGAGCAGTACTTC; j_gene: TRBJ2-7; d_gene: TRBD1; abundance: .; len: 12; v_gene: TRBV27
CDR3aa: CASSPLAGACEQFF; CDR3nt: TGTGCCAGCAGCCCTCTAGCGGGAGCTTGTGAGCAGTTCTTC; j_gene: TRBJ2-1; d_gene: TRBD2; abundance: .; len: 14; v_gene: TRBV6-1
CDR3aa: CASSLYPRRGNTEAFF; CDR3nt: TGTGCCAGCAGTCTTTACCCGAGGAGGGGTAACACTGAAGCTTTCTTT; j_gene: TRBJ1-1; d_gene: .; abundance: medium-sized; len: 16; v_gene: TRBV6-1
CDR3aa: CASIRTGGDQPQHF; CDR3nt: TGTGCCAGCATCCGGACAGGGGGGGATCAGCCCCAGCATTTT; j_gene: TRBJ1-5; d_gene: TRBD1; abundance: medium-sized; len: 14; v_gene: TRBV6-1
CDR3aa: CASSWDRSYEQYF; CDR3nt: TGTGCCAGCAGCTGGGACCGATCCTACGAGCAGTACTTC; j_gene: TRBJ2-7; d_gene: .; abundance: few; len: 13; v_gene: TRBV6-1
CDR3aa: CASSPDNEQFF; CDR3nt: TGTGCCAGTAGCCCGGACAATGAGCAGTTCTTC; j_gene: TRBJ2-1; d_gene: .; abundance: many; len: 11; v_gene: TRBV19
CDR3aa: CASSLGTGVPEQYF; CDR3nt: TGTGCCAGCAGCTTAGGGACAGGGGTTCCCGAGCAGTACTTC; j_gene: TRBJ2-7; d_gene: TRBD1; abundance: medium-sized; len: 14; v_gene: TRBV7-6
CDR3aa: CASSFFPPRDITILGRNTIYF; CDR3nt: TGTGCCAGCAGCTTTTTCCCACCAAGGGACATCACCATTCTTGGACGAAACACCATATATTTT; j_gene: TRBJ1-3; d_gene: .; abundance: many; len: 21; v_gene: TRBV7-2
CDR3aa: CSAEGRLAGGETQYF; CDR3nt: TGCAGTGCTGAGGGTAGACTAGCGGGAGGGGAGACCCAGTACTTC; j_gene: TRBJ2-5; d_gene: TRBD2; abundance: medium-sized; len: 15; v_gene: TRBV20-1
CDR3aa: CASSPTPSGGDTQYF; CDR3nt: TGTGCCAGCAGTCCTACCCCTAGCGGAGGGGATACGCAGTATTTT; j_gene: TRBJ2-3; d_gene: TRBD2; abundance: few; len: 15; v_gene: TRBV27